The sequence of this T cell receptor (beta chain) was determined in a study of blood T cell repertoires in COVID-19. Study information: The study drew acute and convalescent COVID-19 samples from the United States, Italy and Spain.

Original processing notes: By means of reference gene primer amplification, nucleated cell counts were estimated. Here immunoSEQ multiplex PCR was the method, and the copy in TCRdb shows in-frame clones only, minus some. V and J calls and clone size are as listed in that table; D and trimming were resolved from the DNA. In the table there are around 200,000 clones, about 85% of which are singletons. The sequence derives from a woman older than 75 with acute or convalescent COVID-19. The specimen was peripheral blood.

CDR3: CASSLGTGEETQYF. CDR3 nucleotide sequence: TGCGCCAGCAGCTTGGGGACAGGGGAAGAGACCCAGTACTTC. The genes are TRBV5-1 and TRBJ2-5; 9 bases are a match to TRBD1. CDR3 length: 14 residues. Trimming removed 0 bases from V and 3 bases from J; junction bases left unmatched: 0. The germline V gene has CDR1 SGHRS and CDR2 YFSETQ. Using reference TRBV5-1 and TRBJ2-5 for the parts outside the CDR3, the full variable domain is KAGVTQTPRYLIKTRGQQVTLSCSPISGHRSVSWYQQTPGQGLQFLFEYFSETQRNKGNFPGRFSGRQFSNSRSEMNVSTLELGDSALYLCASSLGTGEETQYFGPGTRLLVL.